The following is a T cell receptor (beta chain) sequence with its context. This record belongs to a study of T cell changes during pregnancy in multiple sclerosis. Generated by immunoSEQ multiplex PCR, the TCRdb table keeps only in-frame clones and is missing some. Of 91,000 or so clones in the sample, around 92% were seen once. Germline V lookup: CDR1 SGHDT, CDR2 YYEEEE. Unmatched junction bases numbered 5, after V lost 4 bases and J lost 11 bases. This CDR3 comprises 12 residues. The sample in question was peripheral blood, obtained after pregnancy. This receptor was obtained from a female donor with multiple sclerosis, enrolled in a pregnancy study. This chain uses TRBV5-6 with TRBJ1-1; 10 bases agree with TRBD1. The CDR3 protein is CASSPGTGDAFF. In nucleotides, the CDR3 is TGTGCCAGCAGCCCCGGGACAGGGGACGCTTTCTTT.